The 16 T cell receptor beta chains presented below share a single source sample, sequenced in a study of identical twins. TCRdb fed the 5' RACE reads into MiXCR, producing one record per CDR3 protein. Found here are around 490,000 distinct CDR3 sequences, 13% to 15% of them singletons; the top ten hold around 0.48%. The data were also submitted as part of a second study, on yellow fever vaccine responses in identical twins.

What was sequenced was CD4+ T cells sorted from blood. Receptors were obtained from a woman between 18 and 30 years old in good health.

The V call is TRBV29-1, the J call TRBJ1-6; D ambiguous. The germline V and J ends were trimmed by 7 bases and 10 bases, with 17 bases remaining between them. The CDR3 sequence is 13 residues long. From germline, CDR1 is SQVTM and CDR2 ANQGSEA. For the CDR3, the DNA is TGCAGCGCATCGACATCCCTCGGGTCACCCCTCCACTTT. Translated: CSASTSLGSPLHF.

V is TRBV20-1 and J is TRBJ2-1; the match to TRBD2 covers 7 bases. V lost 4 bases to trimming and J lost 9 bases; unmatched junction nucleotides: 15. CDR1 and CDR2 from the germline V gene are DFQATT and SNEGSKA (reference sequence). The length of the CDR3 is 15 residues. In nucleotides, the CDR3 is TGCAGTGCTACCCCACGGGGCTCCTCGGGGGGTGAGCAGTTCTTC. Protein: CSATPRGSSGGEQFF.

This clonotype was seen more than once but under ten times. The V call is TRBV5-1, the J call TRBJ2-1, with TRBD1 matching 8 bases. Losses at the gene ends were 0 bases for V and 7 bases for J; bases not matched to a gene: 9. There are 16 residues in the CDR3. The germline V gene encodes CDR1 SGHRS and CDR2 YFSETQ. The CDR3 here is CASSLARGQGGNEQFF. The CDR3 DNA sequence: TGCGCCAGCAGCTTGGCCCGAGGACAGGGCGGGAATGAGCAGTTCTTC.

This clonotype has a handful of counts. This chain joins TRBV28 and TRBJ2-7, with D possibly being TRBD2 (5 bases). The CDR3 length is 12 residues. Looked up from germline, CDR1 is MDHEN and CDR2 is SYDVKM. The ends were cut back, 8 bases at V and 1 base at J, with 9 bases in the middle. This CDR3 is CASGGLSYEQYF. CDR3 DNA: TGTGCCAGCGGTGGACTGTCCTACGAGCAGTACTTC.

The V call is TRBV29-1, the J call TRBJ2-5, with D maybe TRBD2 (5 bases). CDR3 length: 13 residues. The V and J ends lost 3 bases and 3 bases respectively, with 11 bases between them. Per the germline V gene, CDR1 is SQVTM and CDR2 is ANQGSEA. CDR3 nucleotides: TGCAGCGTTGATGAGCGGCAGAAAGAGACCCAGTACTTC. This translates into CSVDERQKETQYF.

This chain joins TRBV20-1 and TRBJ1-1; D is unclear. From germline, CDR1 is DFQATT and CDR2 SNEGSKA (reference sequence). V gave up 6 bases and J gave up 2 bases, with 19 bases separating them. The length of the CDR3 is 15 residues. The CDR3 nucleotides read TGCAGTGCAGAACCGGGTCCTCCAACAAACACTGAAGCTTTCTTT. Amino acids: CSAEPGPPTNTEAFF.

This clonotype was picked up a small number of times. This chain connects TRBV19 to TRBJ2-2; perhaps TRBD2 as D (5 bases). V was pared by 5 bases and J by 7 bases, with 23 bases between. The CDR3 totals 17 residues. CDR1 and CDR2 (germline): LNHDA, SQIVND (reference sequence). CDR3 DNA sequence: TGTGCCAGTAGTCAATCACAGTCCCCGGGGTTTGGCGGGGAGCTGTTTTTT. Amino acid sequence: CASSQSQSPGFGGELFF.

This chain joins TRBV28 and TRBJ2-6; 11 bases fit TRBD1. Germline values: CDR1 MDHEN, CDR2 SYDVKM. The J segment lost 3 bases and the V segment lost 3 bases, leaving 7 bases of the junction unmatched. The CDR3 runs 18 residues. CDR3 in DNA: TGTGCCAGCAGTTTTCCCGGACAGGGGGCTCATGGGGCCAACGTCCTGACTTTC. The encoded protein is CASSFPGQGAHGANVLTF.

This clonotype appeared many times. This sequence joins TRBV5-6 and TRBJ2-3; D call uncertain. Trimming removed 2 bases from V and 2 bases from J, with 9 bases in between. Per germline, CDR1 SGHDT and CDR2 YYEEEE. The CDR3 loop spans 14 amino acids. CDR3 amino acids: CASSLGQVTDTQYF. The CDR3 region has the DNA TGTGCCAGCAGCTTAGGGCAGGTCACAGATACGCAGTATTTT.

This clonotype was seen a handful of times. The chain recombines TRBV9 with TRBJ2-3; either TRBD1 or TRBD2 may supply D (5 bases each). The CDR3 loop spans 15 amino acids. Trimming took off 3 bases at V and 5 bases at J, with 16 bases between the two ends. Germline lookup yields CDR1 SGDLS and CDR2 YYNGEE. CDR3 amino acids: CASSGGQGNRDTQYF. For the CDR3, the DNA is TGTGCCAGCAGCGGAGGGCAGGGTAATCGAGATACGCAGTATTTT.

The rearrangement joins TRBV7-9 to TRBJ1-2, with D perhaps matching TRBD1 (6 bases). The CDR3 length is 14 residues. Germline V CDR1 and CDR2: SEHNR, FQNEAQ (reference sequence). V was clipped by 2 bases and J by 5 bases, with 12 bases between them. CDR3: CASSLSGGAYGYTF. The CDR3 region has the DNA TGTGCCAGCAGCTTAAGCGGGGGCGCATATGGCTACACCTTC.

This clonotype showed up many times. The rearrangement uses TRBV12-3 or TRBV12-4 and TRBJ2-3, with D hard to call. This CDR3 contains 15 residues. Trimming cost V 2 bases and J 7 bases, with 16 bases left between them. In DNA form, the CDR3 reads TGTGCCAGCAGTTTAAGGGCAGGCTCCAAGAATACGCAGTATTTT. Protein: CASSLRAGSKNTQYF.

As DNA, the CDR3 is TGTGCCAGCAGCGGTAGCGGGGGTAACACCGGGGAGCTGTTTTTT. Encoded protein: CASSGSGGNTGELFF. The chain combines TRBV11-2 with TRBJ2-2; TRBD2 aligns across 9 bases. The V segment lost 5 bases and the J segment 2 bases; nucleotides outside the gene matches: 3. The CDR3 has 15 residues. The germline V gene encodes CDR1 SGHAT and CDR2 FQNNGV.

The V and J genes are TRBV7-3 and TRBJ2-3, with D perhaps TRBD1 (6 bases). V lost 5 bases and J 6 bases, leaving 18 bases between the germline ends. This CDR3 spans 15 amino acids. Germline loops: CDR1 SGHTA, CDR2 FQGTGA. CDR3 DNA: TGTGCCAGCAGCCTAGGGGGTTCTGTGAGGGATACGCAGTATTTT. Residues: CASSLGGSVRDTQYF. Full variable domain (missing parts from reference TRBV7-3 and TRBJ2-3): GAGVSQTPSNKVTEKGKYVELRCDPISGHTALYWYRQSLGQGPEFLIYFQGTGAADDSGLPNDRFFAVRPEGSVSTLKIQRTERGDSAVYLCASSLGGSVRDTQYFGPGTRLTVL.

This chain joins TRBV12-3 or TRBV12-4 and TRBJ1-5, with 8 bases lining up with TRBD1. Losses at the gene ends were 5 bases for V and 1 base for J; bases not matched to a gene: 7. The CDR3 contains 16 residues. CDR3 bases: TGTGCCAGCAGTAGGGGGAACAGGGGGAGCAATCAGCCCCAGCATTTT. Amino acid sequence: CASSRGNRGSNQPQHF.

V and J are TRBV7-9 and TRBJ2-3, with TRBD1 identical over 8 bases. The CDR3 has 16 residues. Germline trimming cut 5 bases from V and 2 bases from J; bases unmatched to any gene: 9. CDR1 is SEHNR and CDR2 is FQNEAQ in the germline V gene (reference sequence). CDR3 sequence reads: CASSPKGQGVTDTQYF. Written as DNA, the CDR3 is TGTGCCAGCAGCCCAAAAGGACAGGGAGTCACAGATACGCAGTATTTT.